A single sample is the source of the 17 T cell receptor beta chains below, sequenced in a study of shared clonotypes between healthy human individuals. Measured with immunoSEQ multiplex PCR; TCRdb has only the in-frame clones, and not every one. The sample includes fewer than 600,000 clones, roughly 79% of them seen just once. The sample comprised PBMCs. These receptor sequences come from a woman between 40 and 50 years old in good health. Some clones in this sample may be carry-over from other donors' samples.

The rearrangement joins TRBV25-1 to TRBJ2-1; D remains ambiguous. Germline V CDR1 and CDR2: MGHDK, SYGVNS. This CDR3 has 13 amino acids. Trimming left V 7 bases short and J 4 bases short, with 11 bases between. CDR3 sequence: CASTRGTYNEQFF. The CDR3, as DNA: TGTGCCAGCACTCGAGGAACTTACAATGAGCAGTTCTTC.

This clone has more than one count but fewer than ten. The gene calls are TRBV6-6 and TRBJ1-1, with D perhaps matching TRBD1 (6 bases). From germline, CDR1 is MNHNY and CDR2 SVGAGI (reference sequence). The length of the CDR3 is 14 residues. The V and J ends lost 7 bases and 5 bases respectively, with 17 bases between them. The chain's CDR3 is CASTSRGTATEAFF. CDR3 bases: TGTGCCAGCACCTCGAGGGGGACGGCGACTGAAGCTTTCTTT.

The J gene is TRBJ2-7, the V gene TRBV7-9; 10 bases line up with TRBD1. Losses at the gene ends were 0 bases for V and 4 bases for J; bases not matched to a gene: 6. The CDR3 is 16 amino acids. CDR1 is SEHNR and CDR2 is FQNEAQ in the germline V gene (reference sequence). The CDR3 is CASSLALRTGGYEQYF. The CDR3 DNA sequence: TGTGCCAGCAGCTTAGCCCTGAGGACAGGGGGTTACGAGCAGTACTTC. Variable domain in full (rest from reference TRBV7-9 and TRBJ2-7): DTGVSQNPRHKITKRGQNVTFRCDPISEHNRLYWYRQTLGQGPEFLTYFQNEAQLEKSRLLSDRFSAERPKGSFSTLEIQRTEQGDSAMYLCASSLALRTGGYEQYFGPGTRLTVT.

CDR3 residues: CASSPGTGGVVVTEAFF. The CDR3 coding sequence is TGTGCCAGCAGCCCCGGGACAGGGGGCGTCGTGGTGACTGAAGCTTTCTTT. The rearrangement joins TRBV5-6 to TRBJ1-1; 12 bases are a match to TRBD1. V gave up 4 bases and J gave up 5 bases; unmatched junction bases: 12. CDR3 length: 17 amino acids. Germline V CDR1 and CDR2: SGHDT, YYEEEE.

The CDR3 loop reads CASSRAERDSDTQYF. The CDR3 coding sequence is TGTGCCAGCAGCCGAGCGGAGCGGGATTCAGATACGCAGTATTTT. The rearrangement joins TRBV28 to TRBJ2-3; TRBD2 matches 7 bases. Per the germline V gene, CDR1 is MDHEN and CDR2 is SYDVKM. After removal of 6 bases from V and 4 bases from J, the junction contained 10 bases not matched to a gene. The CDR3 length is 15 residues.

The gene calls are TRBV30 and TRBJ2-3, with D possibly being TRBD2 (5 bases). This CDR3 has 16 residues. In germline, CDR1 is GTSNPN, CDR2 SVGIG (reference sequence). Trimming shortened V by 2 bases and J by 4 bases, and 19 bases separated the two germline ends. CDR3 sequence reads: CAWSHSQLAVSDTQYF. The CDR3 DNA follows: TGTGCCTGGAGTCACTCTCAGCTAGCCGTATCAGATACGCAGTATTTT.

As DNA, the CDR3 is TGTGCCTGGAGTGCTACTAGCGGGAGTTTCAATGAGCAGTTCTTC. Translating gives CAWSATSGSFNEQFF. This sequence joins TRBV30 and TRBJ2-1, with 11 positions matching TRBD2. V lost 1 base to trimming and J lost 6 bases; unmatched junction nucleotides: 5. Germline V gene sequence: CDR1 GTSNPN, CDR2 SVGIG (reference sequence). The length of the CDR3 is 15 residues.

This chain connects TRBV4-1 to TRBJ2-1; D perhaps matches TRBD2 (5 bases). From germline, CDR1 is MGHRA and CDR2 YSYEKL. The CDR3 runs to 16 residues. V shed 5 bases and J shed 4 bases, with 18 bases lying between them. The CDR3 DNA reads TGCGCCAGCAGCGAAAGTCCGGGGTTTATATACAATGAGCAGTTCTTC. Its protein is CASSESPGFIYNEQFF.

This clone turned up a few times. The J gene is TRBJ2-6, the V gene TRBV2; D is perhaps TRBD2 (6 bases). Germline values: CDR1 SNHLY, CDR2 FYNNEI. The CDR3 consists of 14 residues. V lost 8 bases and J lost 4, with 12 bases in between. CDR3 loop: CASWRGWGANVLTF. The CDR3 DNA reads TGTGCCAGCTGGCGGGGCTGGGGGGCCAACGTCCTGACTTTC. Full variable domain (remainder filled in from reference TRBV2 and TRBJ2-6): EPEVTQTPSHQVTQMGQEVILRCVPISNHLYFYWYRQILGQKVEFLVSFYNNEISEKSEIFDDQFSVERPDGSNFTLKIRSTKLEDSAMYFCASWRGWGANVLTFGAGSRLTVL.

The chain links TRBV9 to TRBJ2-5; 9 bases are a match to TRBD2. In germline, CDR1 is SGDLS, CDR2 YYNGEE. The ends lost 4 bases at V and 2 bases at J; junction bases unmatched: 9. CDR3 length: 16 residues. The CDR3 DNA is TGTGCCAGCAGCCCCTCTTTCAGCGGGAGGCAAGAGACCCAGTACTTC. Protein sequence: CASSPSFSGRQETQYF.

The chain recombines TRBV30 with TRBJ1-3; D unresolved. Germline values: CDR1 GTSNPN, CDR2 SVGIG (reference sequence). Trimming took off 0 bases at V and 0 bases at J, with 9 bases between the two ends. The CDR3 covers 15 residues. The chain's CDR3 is CAWSVVSGSGNTIYF. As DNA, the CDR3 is TGTGCCTGGAGTGTAGTCAGCGGCTCTGGAAACACCATATATTTT.

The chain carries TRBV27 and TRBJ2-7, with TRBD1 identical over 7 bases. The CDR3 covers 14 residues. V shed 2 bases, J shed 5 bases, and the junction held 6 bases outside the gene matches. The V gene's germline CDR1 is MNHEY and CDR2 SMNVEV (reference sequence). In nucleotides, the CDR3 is TGTGCCAGCAGTTTAGGTAGGGGGCGCGACGAGCAGTACTTC. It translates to CASSLGRGRDEQYF.

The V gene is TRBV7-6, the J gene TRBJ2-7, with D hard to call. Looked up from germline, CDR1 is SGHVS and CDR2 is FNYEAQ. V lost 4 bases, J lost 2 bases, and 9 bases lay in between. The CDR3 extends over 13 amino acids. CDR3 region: CASSSRGPYEQYF. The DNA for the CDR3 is TGTGCCAGCAGCTCCCGAGGACCCTACGAGCAGTACTTC.

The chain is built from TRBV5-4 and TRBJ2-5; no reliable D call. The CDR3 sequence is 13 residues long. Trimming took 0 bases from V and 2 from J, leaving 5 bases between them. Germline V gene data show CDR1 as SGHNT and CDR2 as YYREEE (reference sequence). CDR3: CASSLVTQETQYF. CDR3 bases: TGTGCCAGCAGCTTGGTTACTCAAGAGACCCAGTACTTC.

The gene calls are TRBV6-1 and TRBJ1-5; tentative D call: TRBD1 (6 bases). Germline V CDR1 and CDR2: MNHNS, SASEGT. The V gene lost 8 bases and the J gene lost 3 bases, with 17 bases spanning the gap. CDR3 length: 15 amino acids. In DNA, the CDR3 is TGTGCCAGCTGCCGCGGGGGCACCCACAATCAGCCCCAGCATTTT. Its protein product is CASCRGGTHNQPQHF.

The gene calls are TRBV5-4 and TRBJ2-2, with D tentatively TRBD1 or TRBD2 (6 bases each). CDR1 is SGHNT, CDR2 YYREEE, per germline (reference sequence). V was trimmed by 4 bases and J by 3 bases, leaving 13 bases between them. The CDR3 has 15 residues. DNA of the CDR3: TGTGCCAGCAGCCCCGGGGGCAGGGACACCGGGGAGCTGTTTTTT. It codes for CASSPGGRDTGELFF.

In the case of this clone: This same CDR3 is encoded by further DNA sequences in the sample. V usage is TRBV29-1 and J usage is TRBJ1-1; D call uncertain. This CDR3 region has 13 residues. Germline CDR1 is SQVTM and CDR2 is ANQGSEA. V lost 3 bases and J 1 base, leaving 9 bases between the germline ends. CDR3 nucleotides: TGCAGCGTTGAGGAGGGAGGGAACACTGAAGCTTTCTTT. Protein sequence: CSVEEGGNTEAFF. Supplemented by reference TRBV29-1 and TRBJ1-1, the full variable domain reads SAVISQKPSRDICQRGTSLTIQCQVDSQVTMMFWYRQQPGQSLTLIATANQGSEATYESGFVIDKFPISRPNLTFSTLTVSNMSPEDSSIYLCSVEEGGNTEAFFGQGTRLTVV.